The rows below give T cell receptor beta chains drawn from one sample of a study of T cell repertoires in cytomegalovirus infection. What these receptors recognize is not known. In TCRdb, the reads were re-called with MiXCR into one record per CDR3 protein. The table records about 83,000 distinct CDR3 sequences, more than 40% of them present only once. Sequencing used CD8+ T cells from cultured PBMCs, obtained from culture after CMV antigen stimulation. The receptor source for this set is a human donor in good health (CMV status not recorded). Some clones in this sample may be carry-over from other donors' samples. The CDR3 runs from the conserved cysteine through the conserved F or W. The order of the fields is CDR3 length, clone size, J gene, V gene, D gene, CDR3 protein. The D gene is left open where the match is weak. The size entry is marked missing in some rows and otherwise reads once, few, many or a size class.

CDR3 length: 15
clone size: -
J gene: TRBJ1-6
V gene: TRBV19
D gene: -
CDR3 protein: CASSIGWDGNSPLHF

CDR3 length: 13
clone size: -
J gene: TRBJ2-2
V gene: TRBV12-5
D gene: -
CDR3 protein: CASVLPNTGELFF

CDR3 length: 13
clone size: -
J gene: TRBJ2-7
V gene: TRBV6-1
D gene: -
CDR3 protein: CASSEAGHYEQYF

CDR3 length: 15
clone size: -
J gene: TRBJ2-1
V gene: TRBV13
D gene: TRBD2
CDR3 protein: CASSLAGEAYNEQFF

CDR3 length: 15
clone size: -
J gene: TRBJ2-2
V gene: TRBV24-1
D gene: -
CDR3 protein: CATSDLPYGSGELFF

CDR3 length: 15
clone size: few
J gene: TRBJ1-5
V gene: TRBV4-1
D gene: -
CDR3 protein: CASSNTVVGNQPQHF

CDR3 length: 12
clone size: -
J gene: TRBJ2-5
V gene: TRBV11-2
D gene: -
CDR3 protein: CASSKGGETQYF

CDR3 length: 19
clone size: -
J gene: TRBJ2-7
V gene: TRBV11-2
D gene: TRBD2
CDR3 protein: CASSLGGLAGGLFGHEQYF

CDR3 length: 17
clone size: -
J gene: TRBJ2-2
V gene: TRBV24-1
D gene: -
CDR3 protein: CATSDLDRTGMTGELFF

CDR3 length: 14
clone size: -
J gene: TRBJ2-1
V gene: TRBV28
D gene: -
CDR3 protein: CAITTGSSYNEQFF

CDR3 length: 15
clone size: -
J gene: TRBJ1-4
V gene: TRBV20-1
D gene: TRBD1
CDR3 protein: CSARVSGGIGEKLFF

CDR3 length: 15
clone size: -
J gene: TRBJ1-2
V gene: TRBV7-8
D gene: TRBD1
CDR3 protein: CASSTGTGGNYGYTF

CDR3 length: 16
clone size: -
J gene: TRBJ2-1
V gene: TRBV4-1
D gene: TRBD1
CDR3 protein: CASSPTVDRGDNEQFF

CDR3 length: 15
clone size: -
J gene: TRBJ2-7
V gene: TRBV11-2
D gene: -
CDR3 protein: CASSQVAAAGYEQYF

CDR3 length: 14
clone size: -
J gene: TRBJ2-3
V gene: TRBV12-3/TRBV12-4
D gene: TRBD1
CDR3 protein: CASWGQGGTDTQYF

CDR3 length: 15
clone size: -
J gene: TRBJ1-1
V gene: TRBV6-5
D gene: -
CDR3 protein: CASSPRRTVNTEAFF

CDR3 length: 17
clone size: -
J gene: TRBJ1-2
V gene: TRBV27
D gene: -
CDR3 protein: CASSSTRTRVFKDGYTF

CDR3 length: 13
clone size: -
J gene: TRBJ2-7
V gene: TRBV6-1
D gene: -
CDR3 protein: CASSLGILYEQYF

CDR3 length: 16
clone size: -
J gene: TRBJ1-2
V gene: TRBV2
D gene: TRBD1
CDR3 protein: CASSEDEGQADYGYTF

CDR3 length: 11
clone size: -
J gene: TRBJ2-1
V gene: TRBV20-1
D gene: -
CDR3 protein: CSATRANEQFF

CDR3 length: 17
clone size: -
J gene: TRBJ2-7
V gene: TRBV7-4
D gene: -
CDR3 protein: CASSSPTGVGSSYEQYF

CDR3 length: 15
clone size: -
J gene: TRBJ1-1
V gene: TRBV27
D gene: -
CDR3 protein: CASSLGGGPVTEAFF

CDR3 length: 13
clone size: few
J gene: TRBJ2-1
V gene: TRBV7-3
D gene: -
CDR3 protein: CASSMGVGNEQFF

CDR3 length: 13
clone size: once
J gene: TRBJ1-1
V gene: TRBV27
D gene: -
CDR3 protein: CASSLRGATEAFF

CDR3 length: 16
clone size: -
J gene: TRBJ2-5
V gene: TRBV10-3
D gene: -
CDR3 protein: CAISEPRAQGQETQYF

CDR3 length: 22
clone size: -
J gene: TRBJ2-1
V gene: TRBV11-2
D gene: TRBD1
CDR3 protein: CASSLDEPSAVGTGGFVNEQFF